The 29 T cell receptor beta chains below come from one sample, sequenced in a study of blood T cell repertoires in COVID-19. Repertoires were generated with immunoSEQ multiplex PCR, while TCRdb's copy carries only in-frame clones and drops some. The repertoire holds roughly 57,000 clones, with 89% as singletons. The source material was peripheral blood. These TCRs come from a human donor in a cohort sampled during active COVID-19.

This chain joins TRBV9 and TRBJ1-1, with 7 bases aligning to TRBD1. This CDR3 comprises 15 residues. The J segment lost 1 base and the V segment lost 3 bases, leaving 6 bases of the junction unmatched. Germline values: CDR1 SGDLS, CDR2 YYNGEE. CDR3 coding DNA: TGTGCCAGCAGCGCCCAGGGACAGCGGAACACTGAAGCTTTCTTT. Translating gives CASSAQGQRNTEAFF.

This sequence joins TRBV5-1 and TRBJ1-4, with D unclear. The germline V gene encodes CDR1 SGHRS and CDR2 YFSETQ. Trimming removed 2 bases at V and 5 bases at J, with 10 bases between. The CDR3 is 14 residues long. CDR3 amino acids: CASSFEQSNEKLFF. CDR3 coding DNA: TGCGCCAGCAGCTTCGAACAGTCAAATGAAAAACTGTTTTTT.

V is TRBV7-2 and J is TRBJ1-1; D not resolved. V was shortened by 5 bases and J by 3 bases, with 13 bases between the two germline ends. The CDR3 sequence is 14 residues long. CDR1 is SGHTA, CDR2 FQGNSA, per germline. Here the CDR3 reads CASSPDGGDTEAFF. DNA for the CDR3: TGTGCCAGCAGCCCAGACGGCGGGGACACTGAAGCTTTCTTT.

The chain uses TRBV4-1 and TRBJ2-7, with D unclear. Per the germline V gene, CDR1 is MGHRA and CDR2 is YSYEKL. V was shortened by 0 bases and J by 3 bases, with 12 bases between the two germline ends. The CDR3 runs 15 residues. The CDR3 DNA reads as TGCGCCAGCAGCCAAGACAGGTTACAGCACTACGAGCAGTACTTC. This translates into CASSQDRLQHYEQYF.

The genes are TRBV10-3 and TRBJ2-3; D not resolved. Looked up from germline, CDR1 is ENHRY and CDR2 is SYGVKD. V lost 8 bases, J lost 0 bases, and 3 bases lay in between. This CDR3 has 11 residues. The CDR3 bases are TGTGCCATCTCTAGCACAGATACGCAGTATTTT. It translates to CAISSTDTQYF.

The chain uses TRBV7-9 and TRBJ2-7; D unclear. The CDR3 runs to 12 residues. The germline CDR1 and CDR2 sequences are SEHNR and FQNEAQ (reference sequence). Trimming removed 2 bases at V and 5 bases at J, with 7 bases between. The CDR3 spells CASSLIGNEQYF. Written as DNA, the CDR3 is TGTGCCAGCAGCTTAATTGGCAACGAGCAGTACTTC.

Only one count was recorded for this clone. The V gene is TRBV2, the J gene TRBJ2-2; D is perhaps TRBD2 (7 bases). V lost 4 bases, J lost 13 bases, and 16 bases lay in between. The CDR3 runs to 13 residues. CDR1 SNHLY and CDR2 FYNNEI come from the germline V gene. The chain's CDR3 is CASSGGGGRLLFF. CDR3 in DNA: TGTGCCAGCAGTGGGGGAGGGGGAAGATTGCTGTTTTTT. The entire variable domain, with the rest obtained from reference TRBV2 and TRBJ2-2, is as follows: EPEVTQTPSHQVTQMGQEVILRCVPISNHLYFYWYRQILGQKVEFLVSFYNNEISEKSEIFDDQFSVERPDGSNFTLKIRSTKLEDSAMYFCASSGGGGRLLFFGEGSRLTVL.

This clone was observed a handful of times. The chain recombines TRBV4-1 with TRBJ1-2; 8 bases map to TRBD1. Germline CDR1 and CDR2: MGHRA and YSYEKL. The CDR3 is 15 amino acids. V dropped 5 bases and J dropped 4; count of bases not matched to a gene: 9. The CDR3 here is CASSVGTGSFYGYTF. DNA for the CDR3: TGCGCCAGCAGCGTCGGGACAGGCAGCTTCTATGGCTACACCTTC.

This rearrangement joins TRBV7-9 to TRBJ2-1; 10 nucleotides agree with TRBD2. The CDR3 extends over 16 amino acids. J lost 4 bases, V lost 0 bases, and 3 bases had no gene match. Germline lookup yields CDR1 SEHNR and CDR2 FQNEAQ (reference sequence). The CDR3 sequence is CASSLASGGPYNEQFF. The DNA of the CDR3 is TGTGCCAGCAGCTTAGCTAGCGGGGGGCCATACAATGAGCAGTTCTTC.

CDR3 region: CASSVVGGRSGELFF. The CDR3 DNA follows: TGTGCCAGCAGCGTAGTAGGGGGTCGGTCCGGGGAGCTGTTTTTT. V gene TRBV9 combines with J gene TRBJ2-2; tentative D call: TRBD1 (6 bases). The V and J ends lost 0 bases and 6 bases respectively, with 12 bases between them. The CDR3 sequence is 15 residues long. Germline V lookup: CDR1 SGDLS, CDR2 YYNGEE.

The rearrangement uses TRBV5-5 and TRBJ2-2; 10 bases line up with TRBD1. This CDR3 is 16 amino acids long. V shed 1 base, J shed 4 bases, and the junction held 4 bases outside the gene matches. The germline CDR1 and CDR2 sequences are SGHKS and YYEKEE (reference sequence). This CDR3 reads CASSLRQGAVTGELFF. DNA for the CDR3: TGTGCCAGCAGCTTGCGACAGGGGGCTGTCACCGGGGAGCTGTTTTTT. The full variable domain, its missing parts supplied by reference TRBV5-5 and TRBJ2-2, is DAGVTQSPTHLIKTRGQQVTLRCSPISGHKSVSWYQQVLGQGPQFIFQYYEKEERGRGNFPDRFSARQFPNYSSELNVNALLLGDSALYLCASSLRQGAVTGELFFGEGSRLTVL.

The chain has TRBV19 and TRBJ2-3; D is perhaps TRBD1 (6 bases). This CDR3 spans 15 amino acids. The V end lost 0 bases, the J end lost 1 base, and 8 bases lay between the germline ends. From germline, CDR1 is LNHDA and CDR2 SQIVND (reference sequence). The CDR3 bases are TGTGCCAGTAGTATAGATGCAGGGGGCACAGATACGCAGTATTTT. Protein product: CASSIDAGGTDTQYF.

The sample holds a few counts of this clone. The CDR3 DNA follows: TGCGCCAGGACAACAGGGGATTACACCTTC. Translation: CARTTGDYTF. This chain joins TRBV10-1 and TRBJ1-2, with 7 positions matching TRBD1. CDR1 and CDR2 (germline): WNHNN, SYGVQD (reference sequence). The CDR3 sequence is 10 residues long. Trimming cost V 9 bases and J 11 bases; bases outside gene matches: 6.

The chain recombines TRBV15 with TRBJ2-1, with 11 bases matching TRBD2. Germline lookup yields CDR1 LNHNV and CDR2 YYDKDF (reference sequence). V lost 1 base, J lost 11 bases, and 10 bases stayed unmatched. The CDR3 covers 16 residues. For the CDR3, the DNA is TGTGCCACCAGCAGAGGAGTGTTTAGCGGGGGGGTTAAGCAGTTCTTC. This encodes CATSRGVFSGGVKQFF.

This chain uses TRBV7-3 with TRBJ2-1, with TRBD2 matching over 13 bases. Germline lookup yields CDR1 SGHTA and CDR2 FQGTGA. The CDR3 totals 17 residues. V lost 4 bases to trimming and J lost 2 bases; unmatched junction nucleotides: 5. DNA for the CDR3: TGTGCCAGCAGCTCCCAGACTAGCGGGGGGACCTACAATGAGCAGTTCTTC. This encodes CASSSQTSGGTYNEQFF. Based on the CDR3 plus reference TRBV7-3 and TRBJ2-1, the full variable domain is GAGVSQTPSNKVTEKGKYVELRCDPISGHTALYWYRQSLGQGPEFLIYFQGTGAADDSGLPNDRFFAVRPEGSVSTLKIQRTERGDSAVYLCASSSQTSGGTYNEQFFGPGTRLTVL.

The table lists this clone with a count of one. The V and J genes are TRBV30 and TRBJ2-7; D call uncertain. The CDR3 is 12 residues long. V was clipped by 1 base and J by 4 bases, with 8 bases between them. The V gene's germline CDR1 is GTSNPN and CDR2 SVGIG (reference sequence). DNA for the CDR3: TGTGCCTGGAGTGAAGTAGTTTACGAGCAGTACTTC. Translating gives CAWSEVVYEQYF.

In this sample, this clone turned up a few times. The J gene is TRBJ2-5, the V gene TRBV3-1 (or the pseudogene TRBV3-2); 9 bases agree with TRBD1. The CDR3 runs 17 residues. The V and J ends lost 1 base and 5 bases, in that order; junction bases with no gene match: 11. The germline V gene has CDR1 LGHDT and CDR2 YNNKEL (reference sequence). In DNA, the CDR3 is TGTGCCAGCAGCCAAGTGGACGAGGGACAGGGATGGGAGACCCAGTACTTC. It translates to CASSQVDEGQGWETQYF.

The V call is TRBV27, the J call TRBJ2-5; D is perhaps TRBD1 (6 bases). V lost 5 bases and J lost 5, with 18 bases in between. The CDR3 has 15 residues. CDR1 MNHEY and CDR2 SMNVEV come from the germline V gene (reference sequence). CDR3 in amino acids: CASSPRRGFRETQYF. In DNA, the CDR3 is TGTGCCAGCAGTCCGAGAAGGGGGTTTCGCGAGACCCAGTACTTC.

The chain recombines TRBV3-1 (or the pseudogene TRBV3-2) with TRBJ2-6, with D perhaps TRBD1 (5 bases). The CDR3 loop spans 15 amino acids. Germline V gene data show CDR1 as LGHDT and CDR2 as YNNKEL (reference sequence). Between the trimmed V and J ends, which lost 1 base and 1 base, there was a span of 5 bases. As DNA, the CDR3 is TGTGCCAGCAGCCAAGCAGGGTCTGGGGCCAACGTCCTGACTTTC. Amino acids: CASSQAGSGANVLTF.

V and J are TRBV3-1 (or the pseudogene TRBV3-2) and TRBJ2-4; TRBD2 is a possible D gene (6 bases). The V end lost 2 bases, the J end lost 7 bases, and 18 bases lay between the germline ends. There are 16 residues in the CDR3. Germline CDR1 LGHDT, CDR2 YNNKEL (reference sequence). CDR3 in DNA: TGTGCCAGCAGCCAAAAGATACCCCGTGGGGGGAACATTCAGTACTTC. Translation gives CASSQKIPRGGNIQYF.

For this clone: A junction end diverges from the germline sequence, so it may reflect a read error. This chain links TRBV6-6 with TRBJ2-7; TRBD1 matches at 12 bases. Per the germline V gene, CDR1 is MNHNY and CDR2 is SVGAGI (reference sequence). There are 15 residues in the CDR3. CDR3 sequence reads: CANSYPGQGAREQYF. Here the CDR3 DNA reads TGTGCCAACAGTTATCCGGGACAGGGGGCGCGGGAGCAGTACTTC.

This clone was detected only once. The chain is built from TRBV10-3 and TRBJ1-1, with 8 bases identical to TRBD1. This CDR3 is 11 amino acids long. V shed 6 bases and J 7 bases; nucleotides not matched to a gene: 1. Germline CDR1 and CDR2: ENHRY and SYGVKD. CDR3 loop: CAIRDRDEAFF. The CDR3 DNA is TGTGCCATCAGGGACAGGGATGAAGCTTTCTTT.

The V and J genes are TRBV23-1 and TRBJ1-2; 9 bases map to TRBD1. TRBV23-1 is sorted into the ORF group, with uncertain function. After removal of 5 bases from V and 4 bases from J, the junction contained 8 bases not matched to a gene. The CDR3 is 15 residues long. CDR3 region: CASSYRDREGYGYTF. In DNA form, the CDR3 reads TGCGCCAGCAGTTACCGGGACAGGGAGGGCTATGGCTACACCTTC.

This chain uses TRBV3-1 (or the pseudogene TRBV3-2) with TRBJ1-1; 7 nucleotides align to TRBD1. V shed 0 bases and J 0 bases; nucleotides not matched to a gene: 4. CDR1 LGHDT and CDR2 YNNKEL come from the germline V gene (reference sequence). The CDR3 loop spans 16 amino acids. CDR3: CASSQEGTVMNTEAFF. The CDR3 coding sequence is TGTGCCAGCAGCCAAGAAGGGACAGTCATGAACACTGAAGCTTTCTTT.

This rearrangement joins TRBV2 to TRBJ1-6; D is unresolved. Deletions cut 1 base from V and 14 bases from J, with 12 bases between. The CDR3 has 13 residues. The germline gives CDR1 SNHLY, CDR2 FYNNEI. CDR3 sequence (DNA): TGTGCCAGCAGTGAAGGTCGGGGTTGGGCCCTCCACTTT. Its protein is CASSEGRGWALHF. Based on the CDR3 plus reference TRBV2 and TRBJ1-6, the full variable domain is EPEVTQTPSHQVTQMGQEVILRCVPISNHLYFYWYRQILGQKVEFLVSFYNNEISEKSEIFDDQFSVERPDGSNFTLKIRSTKLEDSAMYFCASSEGRGWALHFGNGTRLTVT.

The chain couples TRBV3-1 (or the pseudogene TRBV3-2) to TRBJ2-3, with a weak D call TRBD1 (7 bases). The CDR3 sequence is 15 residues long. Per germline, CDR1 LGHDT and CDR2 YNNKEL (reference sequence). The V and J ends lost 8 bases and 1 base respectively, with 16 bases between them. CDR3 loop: CASLSGGGRTDTQYF. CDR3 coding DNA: TGTGCCAGCTTAAGCGGAGGGGGCCGCACAGATACGCAGTATTTT.

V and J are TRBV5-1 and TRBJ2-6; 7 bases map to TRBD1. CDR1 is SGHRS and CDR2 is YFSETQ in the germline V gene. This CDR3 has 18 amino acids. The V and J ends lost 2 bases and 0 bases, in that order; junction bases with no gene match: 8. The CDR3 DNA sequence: TGCGCCAGCAGCTTATTGACAGGGATGGCCTCTGGGGCCAACGTCCTGACTTTC. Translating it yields CASSLLTGMASGANVLTF.

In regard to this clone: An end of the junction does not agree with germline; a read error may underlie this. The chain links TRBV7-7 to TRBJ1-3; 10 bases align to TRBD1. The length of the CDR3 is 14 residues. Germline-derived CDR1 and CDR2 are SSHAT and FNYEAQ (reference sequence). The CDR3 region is CASSLTGGDATIYF. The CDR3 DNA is TGTGCTAGCAGCCTGACAGGGGGCGACGCCACCATATATTTT. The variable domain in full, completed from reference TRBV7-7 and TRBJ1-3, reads GAGVSQSPRYKVTKRGQDVTLRCDPISSHATLYWYQQALGQGPEFLTYFNYEAQPDKSGLPSDRFSAERPEGSISTLTIQRTEQRDSAMYRCASSLTGGDATIYFGEGSWLTVV.

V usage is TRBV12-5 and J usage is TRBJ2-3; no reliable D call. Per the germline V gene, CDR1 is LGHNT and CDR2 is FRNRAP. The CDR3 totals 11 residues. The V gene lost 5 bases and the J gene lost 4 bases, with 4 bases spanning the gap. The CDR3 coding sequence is TGTGCTAGTGGTCTTGCAGATACGCAGTATTTT. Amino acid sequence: CASGLADTQYF.